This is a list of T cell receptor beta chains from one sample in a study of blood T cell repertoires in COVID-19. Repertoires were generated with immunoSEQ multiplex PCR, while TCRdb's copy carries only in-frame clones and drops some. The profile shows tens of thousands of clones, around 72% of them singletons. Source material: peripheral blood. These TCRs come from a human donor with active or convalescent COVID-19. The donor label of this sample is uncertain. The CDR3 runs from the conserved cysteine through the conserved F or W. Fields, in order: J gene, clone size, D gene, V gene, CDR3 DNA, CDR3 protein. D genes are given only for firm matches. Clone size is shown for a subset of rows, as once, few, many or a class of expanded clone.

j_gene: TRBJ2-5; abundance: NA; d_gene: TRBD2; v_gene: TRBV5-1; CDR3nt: TGCGCCAGCACACTAGCGGGCGGTGGCCAAGAGACCCAGTACTTC; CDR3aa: CASTLAGGGQETQYF
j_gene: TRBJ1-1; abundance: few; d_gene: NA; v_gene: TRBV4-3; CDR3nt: TGCGCCAGCAGCCAACCGTGGGCGGGGCCCCAAGGGGCCACTGAAGCTTTCTTT; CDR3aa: CASSQPWAGPQGATEAFF
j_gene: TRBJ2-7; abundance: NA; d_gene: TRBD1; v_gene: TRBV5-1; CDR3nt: TGCGCCAGCAGCTCGGACAGGGAATTCGGCGAGCAGTACTTC; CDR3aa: CASSSDREFGEQYF
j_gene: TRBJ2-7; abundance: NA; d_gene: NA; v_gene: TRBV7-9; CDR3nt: TGTGCCAGCAGCCCGCAGGGTTACCTCTCCTACGAGCAGTACTTC; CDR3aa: CASSPQGYLSYEQYF
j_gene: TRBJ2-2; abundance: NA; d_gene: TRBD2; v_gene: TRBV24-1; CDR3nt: TGTGCCACCAGTGATAGCGGGAGGGCCGGGGAGCTGTTTTTT; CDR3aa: CATSDSGRAGELFF
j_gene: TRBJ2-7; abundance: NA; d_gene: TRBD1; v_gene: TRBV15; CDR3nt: TGTGCCACCAGGGTACAGGGGGCAACGGACGAGCAGTACTTC; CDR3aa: CATRVQGATDEQYF
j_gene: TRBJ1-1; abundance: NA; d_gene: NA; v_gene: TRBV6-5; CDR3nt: TGTGCCAGCCACACAGGGTTTTTCGAAGCTTTCTTT; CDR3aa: CASHTGFFEAFF
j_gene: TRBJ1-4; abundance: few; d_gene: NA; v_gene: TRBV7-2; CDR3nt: TGTGCCAGCAGCTTATGGACAGCGAGGGATGAAAAACTGTTTTTT; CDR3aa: CASSLWTARDEKLFF
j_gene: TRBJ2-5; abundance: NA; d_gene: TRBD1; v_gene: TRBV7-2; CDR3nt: TGTGCCAGCAGCCCGGACAGGTACCTAAAAGAGACCCAGTACTTC; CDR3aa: CASSPDRYLKETQYF
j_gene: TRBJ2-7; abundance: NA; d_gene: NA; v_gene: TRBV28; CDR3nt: TGTGCCAGCAGTTTATCGGGCAGGGTGGGAGAGCAGTACTTC; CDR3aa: CASSLSGRVGEQYF
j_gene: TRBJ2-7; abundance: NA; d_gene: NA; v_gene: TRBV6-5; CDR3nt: TGTGCCAGCATCCGACAGGACTACGAGCAGTACTTC; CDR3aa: CASIRQDYEQYF
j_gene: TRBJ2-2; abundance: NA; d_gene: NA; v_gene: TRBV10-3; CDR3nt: TGTGCCATCAGTGATCGGCAGGGGCTAAACACCGGGGAGCTGTTTTTT; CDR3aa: CAISDRQGLNTGELFF
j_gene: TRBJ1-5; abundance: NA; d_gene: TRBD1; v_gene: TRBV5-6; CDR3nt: TGTGCCAGCAGCTTGACCCCGGGACAGCATCAGCCCCAGCATTTT; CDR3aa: CASSLTPGQHQPQHF
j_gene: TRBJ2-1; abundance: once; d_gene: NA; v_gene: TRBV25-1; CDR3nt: TGTGCCAGCAGTGAATTATATAGCGGATACAATGAGCAGTTCTTC; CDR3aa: CASSELYSGYNEQFF
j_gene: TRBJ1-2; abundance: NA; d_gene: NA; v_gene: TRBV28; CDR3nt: TGTGCCAGCAGTTTTTTTGGCCGGGGGGCCGGATATGGCTACACCTTC; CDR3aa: CASSFFGRGAGYGYTF
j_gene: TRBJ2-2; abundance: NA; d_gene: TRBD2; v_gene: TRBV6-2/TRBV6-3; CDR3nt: TGTGCCAGCAGTTACTCGCCTAGCGGGAGACCCGGGGAGCTGTTTTTT; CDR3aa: CASSYSPSGRPGELFF
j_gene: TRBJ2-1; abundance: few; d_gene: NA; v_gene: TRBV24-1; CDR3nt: TGTGCCACCAGTGATTACAGGATAGGTGAGCAGTTCTTC; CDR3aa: CATSDYRIGEQFF
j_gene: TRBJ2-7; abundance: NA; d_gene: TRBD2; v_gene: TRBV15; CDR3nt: TGTGCCACCAGCACGAGCGGGAGGTACTCCTACGAGCAGTACTTC; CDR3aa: CATSTSGRYSYEQYF
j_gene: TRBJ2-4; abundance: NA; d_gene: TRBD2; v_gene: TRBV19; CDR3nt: TGTGCCACCCGGGAGGGCCTCAAAAACATTCAGTACTTC; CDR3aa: CATREGLKNIQYF
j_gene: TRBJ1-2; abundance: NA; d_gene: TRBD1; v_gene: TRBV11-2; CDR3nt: TGTGCCAGCAACAGGGGTACTAACTATGGCTACACCTTC; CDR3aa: CASNRGTNYGYTF
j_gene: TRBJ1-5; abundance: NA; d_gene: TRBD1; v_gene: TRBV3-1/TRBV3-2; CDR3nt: TGTGCCAGCAGCCATCAGGGGGATCAGCCCCAGCATTTT; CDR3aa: CASSHQGDQPQHF
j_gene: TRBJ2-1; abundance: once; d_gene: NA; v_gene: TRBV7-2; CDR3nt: TGTGCCAGCAGCTTAGGCCAGCGGGTGGGGCAGTTCTTC; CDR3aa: CASSLGQRVGQFF
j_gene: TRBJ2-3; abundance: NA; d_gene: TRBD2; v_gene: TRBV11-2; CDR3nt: TGTGCCAGCAGCCCTAGACGCCTAGCGGGCGTTACTAGCACAGATACGCAGTATTTT; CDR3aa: CASSPRRLAGVTSTDTQYF
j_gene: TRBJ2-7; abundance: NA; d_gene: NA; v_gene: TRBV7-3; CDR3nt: TGTGCCAGCAGCCTAGGACTAACCGAAAGCGTATCCTACGAGCAGTACTTC; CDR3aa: CASSLGLTESVSYEQYF
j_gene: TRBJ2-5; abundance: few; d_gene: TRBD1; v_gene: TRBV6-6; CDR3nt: TGTGCCAGCAGCCTACCTCTGGGACAGGGAGAGGAGACCCAGTACTTC; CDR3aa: CASSLPLGQGEETQYF
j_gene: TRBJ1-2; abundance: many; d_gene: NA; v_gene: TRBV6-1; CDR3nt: TGTGCCAGCAGTGATTCCATCGGCTCGGGCTATGGCTACACCTTC; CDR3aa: CASSDSIGSGYGYTF
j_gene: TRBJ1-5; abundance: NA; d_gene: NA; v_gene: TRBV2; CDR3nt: TGTGCCAGCAGATTGGACAGCTTGGGGCAGCCCCAGCATTTT; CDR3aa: CASRLDSLGQPQHF
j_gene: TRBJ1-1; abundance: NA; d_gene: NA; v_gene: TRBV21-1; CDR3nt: TGTGCCAGCAGCAAAGTAAGTCGGCTCGACGGGGACACTGAAGCTTTCTTT; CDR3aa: CASSKVSRLDGDTEAFF
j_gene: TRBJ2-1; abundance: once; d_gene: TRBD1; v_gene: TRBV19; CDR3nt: TGTGCCAGTAGACAGGGGGCCCATGAGCAGTTCTTC; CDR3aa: CASRQGAHEQFF
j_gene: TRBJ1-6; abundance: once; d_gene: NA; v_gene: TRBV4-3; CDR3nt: TGCGCCAGCAGCCAAGACCCTGATAGCTCCTATAATTCACCCCTCCACTTT; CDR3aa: CASSQDPDSSYNSPLHF
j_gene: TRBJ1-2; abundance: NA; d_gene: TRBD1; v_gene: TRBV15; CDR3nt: TGTGCCACCAGCGCCAACCGGGACAGGGGTGGCTACACCTTC; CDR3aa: CATSANRDRGGYTF
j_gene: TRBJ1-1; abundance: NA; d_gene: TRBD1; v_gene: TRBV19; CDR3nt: TGTGCCAGTAGTCAGGGGGCGATCCTAAGCGCTGAAGCTTTCTTT; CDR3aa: CASSQGAILSAEAFF
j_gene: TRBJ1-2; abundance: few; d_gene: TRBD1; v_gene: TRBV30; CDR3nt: TGTGCCTGGAGAGTACTGGGGAACAGGGGCGGTTTCTATGGCTACACCTTC; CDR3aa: CAWRVLGNRGGFYGYTF
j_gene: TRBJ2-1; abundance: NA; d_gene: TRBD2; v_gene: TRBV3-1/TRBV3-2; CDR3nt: TGTGCCAGCAGCCAAGCCCAGCGGGAGGGGGCCCGCAATGAGCAGTTCTTC; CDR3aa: CASSQAQREGARNEQFF